This T cell receptor (beta chain) derives from a study of metastatic and nonmetastatic thyroid tumors. Whole-study findings and limits: Compared with benign nodules, malignant thyroid tumors were reported to have significantly higher TCR beta diversity in both blood and tumor.

This clone has ten or more counts. Antigen unknown. Patients had received no treatment of any kind before thyroid surgery. Per the original methods: Building a distant-metastasis classifier for papillary thyroid cancer drew on CDR3 differences across clinicopathological groups. TCRdb re-clonotyped the PCR reads via MiXCR. The V and J calls reflect TCRdb's pipeline rather than the authors' work. The sample gives roughly 59,000 clones, around 15% of which show up once; over 9% is in the top ten. Germline CDR1 reads MDHEN; CDR2 reads SYDVKM. This CDR3 comprises 12 residues. V was shortened by 4 bases and J by 4 bases, with 8 bases between the two germline ends.

The receptor's source is a male donor with papillary thyroid cancer or a benign thyroid nodule (not recorded which). Some clones in this sample may be carry-over from other donors' samples. Sequencing was carried out using blood. The chain couples TRBV28 to TRBJ2-7; tentatively, D is TRBD1 (6 bases). CDR3 in DNA: TGTGCCAGCAGTTACCAGGGGTACGAGCAGTACGTC. It codes for CASSYQGYEQYV.